One and the same sample provided the 24 T cell receptor beta chains below, sequenced in a study of T cell responses to AZD1222 COVID-19 vaccine. This table comes from immunoSEQ multiplex PCR, and its TCRdb copy is limited to in-frame clones, with some not included. The data show 150,000 or so clones, almost 95% seen once. Sequences were derived from peripheral blood, sampled on day 0 of AZD1222 vaccination. These TCRs come from an adult in good health.

This chain links TRBV15 with TRBJ2-5; 14 positions agree with TRBD2. V shed 1 base, J shed 3 bases, and the junction held 10 bases outside the gene matches. The CDR3 contains 19 residues. The germline V gene encodes CDR1 LNHNV and CDR2 YYDKDF (reference sequence). The CDR3 loop reads CATSRGRLAGGPGKETQYF. The CDR3 nucleotides are TGTGCCACCAGCAGAGGGAGACTAGCGGGGGGGCCGGGGAAAGAGACCCAGTACTTC.

The V and J genes are TRBV6-5 and TRBJ1-1, with D hard to call. Trimming left V 6 bases short and J 4 bases short, with 9 bases between. This CDR3 comprises 12 residues. CDR1 MNHEY and CDR2 SVGAGI come from the germline V gene. The CDR3 DNA reads TGTGCCAGCAGGGCCACCGGCACTGAAGCTTTCTTT. Amino acid sequence: CASRATGTEAFF.

The chain is built from TRBV19 and TRBJ1-1, with D maybe TRBD1 (5 bases). Germline loops: CDR1 LNHDA, CDR2 SQIVND (reference sequence). This CDR3 has 17 amino acids. The V gene lost 4 bases and the J gene lost 1 base, with 19 bases spanning the gap. The CDR3 DNA is TGTGCCAGTAGTACCAATCGACAGACCCTTCGGAACACTGAAGCTTTCTTT. This codes for CASSTNRQTLRNTEAFF. Filled out from reference TRBV19 and TRBJ1-1, the complete variable domain reads DGGITQSPKYLFRKEGQNVTLSCEQNLNHDAMYWYRQDPGQGLRLIYYSQIVNDFQKGDIAEGYSVSREKKESFPLTVTSAQKNPTAFYLCASSTNRQTLRNTEAFFGQGTRLTVV.

J is TRBJ1-5 and V is TRBV19; 7 bases align to TRBD1. J lost 6 bases, V lost 0 bases, and 8 bases had no gene match. The CDR3 sequence is 16 residues long. In germline, CDR1 is LNHDA, CDR2 SQIVND (reference sequence). CDR3 in amino acids: CASSIDRQGGVQPQHF. The CDR3 nucleotides are TGTGCCAGTAGTATAGACCGTCAGGGGGGAGTTCAGCCCCAGCATTTT.

The V and J genes are TRBV15 and TRBJ2-2, with D possibly matching TRBD1 (5 bases). Per the germline V gene, CDR1 is LNHNV and CDR2 is YYDKDF (reference sequence). V shed 0 bases and J shed 3 bases, with 11 bases lying between them. The CDR3 extends over 16 amino acids. The CDR3 nucleotides are TGTGCCACCAGCAGAGATCCCAGGGCCTACACCGGGGAGCTGTTTTTT. Protein: CATSRDPRAYTGELFF.

This clone appeared a few times. This chain links TRBV19 with TRBJ1-5, with D possibly being TRBD1 (6 bases). The germline V gene has CDR1 LNHDA and CDR2 SQIVND (reference sequence). Trimming took off 5 bases at V and 4 bases at J, with 9 bases between the two ends. The length of the CDR3 is 13 residues. The CDR3 bases are TGTGCCAGTAGTTTTCAGGGGAATCAGCCCCAGCATTTT. As protein: CASSFQGNQPQHF. Complete variable domain (other parts from reference TRBV19 and TRBJ1-5): DGGITQSPKYLFRKEGQNVTLSCEQNLNHDAMYWYRQDPGQGLRLIYYSQIVNDFQKGDIAEGYSVSREKKESFPLTVTSAQKNPTAFYLCASSFQGNQPQHFGDGTRLSIL.

The rearrangement joins TRBV18 to TRBJ1-6, with TRBD1 identical over 9 bases. There are 15 residues in the CDR3. Germline V gene sequence: CDR1 KGHSH, CDR2 LQKENI. Trimming cost V 3 bases and J 7 bases; bases outside gene matches: 4. The CDR3 DNA reads as TGTGCCAGCTCACCTCGAGACAGGGGGAATTCACCCCTCCACTTT. Translating it yields CASSPRDRGNSPLHF.

The chain couples TRBV6-5 to TRBJ1-5; TRBD1 might be the D (6 bases). The CDR3 has 12 amino acids. The V and J ends lost 8 bases and 5 bases respectively, with 10 bases between them. Germline V gene sequence: CDR1 MNHEY, CDR2 SVGAGI. CDR3: CASDSGDQPQHF. Written as DNA, the CDR3 is TGTGCCAGCGACTCAGGGGATCAGCCCCAGCATTTT.

The CDR3 sequence: CASGQSQGLTETQYF. As DNA, the CDR3 is TGTGCCAGCGGTCAATCACAGGGTCTCACTGAGACCCAGTACTTC. This rearrangement joins TRBV28 to TRBJ2-5; tentatively, D is TRBD1 (6 bases). The CDR3 runs to 15 residues. V dropped 8 bases and J dropped 5 bases, with 21 bases sitting between them. CDR1 and CDR2 from the germline V gene are MDHEN and SYDVKM. Full variable domain (remainder filled in from reference TRBV28 and TRBJ2-5): DVKVTQSSRYLVKRTGEKVFLECVQDMDHENMFWYRQDPGLGLRLIYFSYDVKMKEKGDIPEGYSVSREKKERFSLILESASTNQTSMYLCASGQSQGLTETQYFGPGTRLLVL.

Only one count was recorded for this clone. The chain carries TRBV3-1 (or the pseudogene TRBV3-2) and TRBJ1-3; 7 nucleotides match TRBD1. This CDR3 region has 14 residues. Germline trimming cut 5 bases from V and 4 bases from J; bases unmatched to any gene: 5. Germline loops: CDR1 LGHDT, CDR2 YNNKEL (reference sequence). The CDR3 spells CASSTTGSGNTIYF. The CDR3 coding sequence is TGTGCCAGCAGCACGACAGGGTCAGGAAACACCATATATTTT.

A single count supports this clone. The chain combines TRBV3-1 (or the pseudogene TRBV3-2) with TRBJ2-3; 8 bases are shared with TRBD1. Germline V gene lookup returns CDR1 LGHDT and CDR2 YNNKEL (reference sequence). Germline trimming cut 4 bases from V and 2 bases from J; bases unmatched to any gene: 11. CDR3 length: 17 amino acids. The CDR3 loop reads CASSRFGQGAPTDTQYF. CDR3 DNA sequence: TGTGCCAGCAGCCGGTTTGGACAGGGTGCGCCCACAGATACGCAGTATTTT.

The rearrangement uses TRBV7-2 and TRBJ2-5; 7 bases fit TRBD1. The CDR3 runs to 14 residues. Per germline, CDR1 SGHTA and CDR2 FQGNSA. The V and J ends lost 4 bases and 2 bases, in that order; junction bases with no gene match: 4. CDR3 in amino acids: CASSSGQWQETQYF. CDR3 nucleotide sequence: TGTGCCAGCAGCTCGGGACAGTGGCAAGAGACCCAGTACTTC.

V and J are TRBV4-2 and TRBJ1-3; D remains ambiguous. The germline V gene has CDR1 LGHNA and CDR2 YNFKEQ. The V and J ends lost 0 bases and 2 bases respectively, with 11 bases between them. The CDR3 contains 16 residues. CDR3 loop: CASSQDADQAGNTIYF. Written as DNA, the CDR3 is TGTGCCAGCAGCCAAGATGCGGACCAGGCTGGAAACACCATATATTTT.

The rearrangement joins TRBV19 to TRBJ1-2; D is undetermined. The CDR3 sequence is 15 residues long. V lost 4 bases, J lost 1 base, and 13 bases lay in between. Germline CDR1 LNHDA, CDR2 SQIVND (reference sequence). The CDR3 DNA is TGTGCCAGTAGTAATGGGGTTGGCCTTAACTATGGCTACACCTTC. It encodes CASSNGVGLNYGYTF. The full variable domain, rest sourced from reference TRBV19 and TRBJ1-2, is DGGITQSPKYLFRKEGQNVTLSCEQNLNHDAMYWYRQDPGQGLRLIYYSQIVNDFQKGDIAEGYSVSREKKESFPLTVTSAQKNPTAFYLCASSNGVGLNYGYTFGSGTRLTVV.

The chain links TRBV7-9 to TRBJ1-5, with D unresolved. CDR3 length: 18 amino acids. V lost 1 base and J 0 bases, leaving 16 bases between the germline ends. The germline V gene encodes CDR1 SEHNR and CDR2 FQNEAQ (reference sequence). The CDR3 protein is CASSLGLVTDDSNQPQHF. The CDR3 DNA follows: TGTGCCAGCAGCTTAGGATTGGTCACAGATGATAGCAATCAGCCCCAGCATTTT. The whole variable domain, remainder taken from reference TRBV7-9 and TRBJ1-5, is DTGVSQNPRHKITKRGQNVTFRCDPISEHNRLYWYRQTLGQGPEFLTYFQNEAQLEKSRLLSDRFSAERPKGSFSTLEIQRTEQGDSAMYLCASSLGLVTDDSNQPQHFGDGTRLSIL.

V gene TRBV9 combines with J gene TRBJ2-1; 10 bases match TRBD2. The CDR3 consists of 18 residues. The V gene end was trimmed by 3 bases and the J gene end by 6 bases; junction bases not matched to a gene: 15. Looked up from germline, CDR1 is SGDLS and CDR2 is YYNGEE. The CDR3 spells CASSARETSGLRTNEQFF. DNA of the CDR3: TGTGCCAGCAGCGCCCGCGAGACTAGCGGGCTCCGCACCAATGAGCAGTTCTTC.

The V gene is TRBV6-5, the J gene TRBJ2-2, with TRBD1 as a possible D gene (6 bases). Per germline, CDR1 MNHEY and CDR2 SVGAGI. CDR3 length equals 15 residues. Deletions cut 7 bases from V and 0 bases from J, with 12 bases between. CDR3 sequence (DNA): TGTGCCAGCACTCCGGGACATTCGAACACCGGGGAGCTGTTTTTT. Translated, it gives CASTPGHSNTGELFF.

The J gene is TRBJ2-1, the V gene TRBV24-1; no clear D gene. Germline assignment: CDR1 KGHDR and CDR2 SFDVKD. The CDR3 has 15 amino acids. Trimming removed 4 bases at V and 8 bases at J, with 17 bases between. The CDR3 protein is CATSEAWGNGDEQFF. DNA of the CDR3: TGTGCCACCAGTGAGGCGTGGGGAAACGGCGATGAGCAGTTCTTC.

This clone was observed a single time. The rearrangement joins TRBV27 to TRBJ2-7; D unclear. CDR3 length equals 12 residues. Trimming shortened V by 5 bases and J by 6 bases, and 11 bases separated the two germline ends. Germline V CDR1 and CDR2: MNHEY, SMNVEV (reference sequence). CDR3 loop: CASSPLGSEQYF. In DNA, the CDR3 is TGTGCCAGCAGTCCCCTTGGGTCCGAGCAGTACTTC.

The chain joins TRBV5-1 to TRBJ2-5; D uncertain. The CDR3 runs to 16 residues. V was cut by 0 bases and J by 0 bases, with 12 bases left in between. Germline values: CDR1 SGHRS, CDR2 YFSETQ. The CDR3 reads CASSLASYTYQETQYF. CDR3 coding DNA: TGCGCCAGCAGCTTGGCGAGCTATACGTACCAAGAGACCCAGTACTTC. Full variable domain (rest looked up from reference TRBV5-1 and TRBJ2-5): KAGVTQTPRYLIKTRGQQVTLSCSPISGHRSVSWYQQTPGQGLQFLFEYFSETQRNKGNFPGRFSGRQFSNSRSEMNVSTLELGDSALYLCASSLASYTYQETQYFGPGTRLLVL.

The genes are TRBV28 and TRBJ1-5; D gene uncertain. The V end was cut by 8 bases, the J end by 6 bases, with 26 bases between. Germline V CDR1 and CDR2: MDHEN, SYDVKM. The CDR3 is made up of 17 amino acids. This CDR3 is CASGNSGPGGISQPQHF. The CDR3 DNA reads TGTGCCAGCGGGAACAGCGGGCCGGGTGGTATTAGTCAGCCCCAGCATTTT.

CDR3 loop: CATSPRGDSYNEQFF. CDR3 nucleotide sequence: TGTGCCACCAGCCCCCGGGGGGATTCCTACAATGAGCAGTTCTTC. The chain is built from TRBV15 and TRBJ2-1; 7 bases align to TRBD2. The junction had 5 bases not matched to a gene; V was cut back by 5 bases and J by 1 base. The CDR3 loop spans 15 amino acids. Germline V gene sequence: CDR1 LNHNV, CDR2 YYDKDF (reference sequence).

The chain links TRBV5-1 to TRBJ2-1; D gene uncertain. The germline gives CDR1 SGHRS, CDR2 YFSETQ. This CDR3 region has 14 residues. The ends were cut back, 0 bases at V and 7 bases at J, with 11 bases in the middle. The CDR3 nucleotides are TGCGCCAGCAGCTTGGCCCTAGACGGGAATGAGCAGTTCTTC. This gives the protein CASSLALDGNEQFF.

The V and J genes are TRBV21-1 and TRBJ1-1; TRBD1 is the table's D call, not checked against the DNA. TRBV21-1 is a recognized pseudogene. The CDR3 is 17 residues long. The CDR3 nucleotides read TGTGCCAGCAGCAAAGTAGGACAGGGAGGAGTAGGCACTGAAGCTTTCTTT. This codes for CASSKVGQGGVGTEAFF.